Listed below are T cell receptor beta chains from one sample, sequenced in a study of blood T cell repertoires in COVID-19. Here immunoSEQ multiplex PCR was the method, and the copy in TCRdb shows in-frame clones only, minus some. In the table there are about 300,000 clones, over 70% of which are singletons. Sequenced input: peripheral blood. Receptor source: a woman between 45 and 65 years old with acute or convalescent COVID-19. The CDR3 runs from the conserved cysteine through the conserved F or W. The order of the fields is J gene, V gene, clone size, D gene, CDR3 protein, CDR3 DNA. A D gene is named only where the DNA matches it firmly. Clone sizes are given selectively: once, few, many, or a class where the clone is expanded.

J gene: TRBJ1-4; V gene: TRBV6-5; clone size: few; D gene: TRBD1; CDR3 protein: CASRGDRGLEKLFF; CDR3 DNA: TGTGCCAGCAGGGGGGACAGGGGTTTGGAAAAACTGTTTTTT
J gene: TRBJ1-6; V gene: TRBV14; clone size: NA; D gene: NA; CDR3 protein: CASSQREGWNSPLHF; CDR3 DNA: TGTGCCAGCAGCCAAAGAGAGGGTTGGAATTCACCCCTCCACTTT
J gene: TRBJ1-6; V gene: TRBV30; clone size: few; D gene: TRBD1; CDR3 protein: CAWSEGQGPSPLHF; CDR3 DNA: TGTGCATGGAGTGAGGGACAGGGACCGTCACCCCTCCACTTT
J gene: TRBJ2-7; V gene: TRBV2; clone size: NA; D gene: NA; CDR3 protein: CASRVQGYEQYF; CDR3 DNA: TGTGCCAGCAGGGTCCAGGGATACGAGCAGTACTTC
J gene: TRBJ1-5; V gene: TRBV2; clone size: NA; D gene: NA; CDR3 protein: CASSESGPQHF; CDR3 DNA: TGTGCCAGCAGTGAGTCGGGGCCCCAGCATTTT
J gene: TRBJ2-1; V gene: TRBV3-1/TRBV3-2; clone size: NA; D gene: TRBD2; CDR3 protein: CASSQGIAGGGYNEQFF; CDR3 DNA: TGTGCCAGCAGCCAGGGAATAGCGGGAGGTGGATACAATGAGCAGTTCTTC
J gene: TRBJ1-1; V gene: TRBV11-2; clone size: NA; D gene: NA; CDR3 protein: CASSLGLRGRDTEAFF; CDR3 DNA: TGTGCCAGCAGCCTAGGTTTGCGGGGGCGCGACACTGAAGCTTTCTTT
J gene: TRBJ2-2; V gene: TRBV6-5; clone size: NA; D gene: NA; CDR3 protein: CASRVFQGSTGELFF; CDR3 DNA: TGTGCCAGCCGGGTCTTTCAGGGATCGACCGGGGAGCTGTTTTTT
J gene: TRBJ2-1; V gene: TRBV2; clone size: NA; D gene: NA; CDR3 protein: CASRDRDARGVYEQFF; CDR3 DNA: TGTGCCAGCAGGGACAGGGACGCCCGGGGGGTCTATGAGCAGTTCTTC
J gene: TRBJ1-1; V gene: TRBV6-5; clone size: NA; D gene: NA; CDR3 protein: CASRGPMNTEAFF; CDR3 DNA: TGTGCCAGTAGGGGTCCCATGAACACTGAAGCTTTCTTT
J gene: TRBJ2-7; V gene: TRBV12-3/TRBV12-4; clone size: NA; D gene: NA; CDR3 protein: CASSLGQLYEQYF; CDR3 DNA: TGTGCCAGCAGTTTAGGACAGCTCTACGAGCAGTACTTC
J gene: TRBJ1-5; V gene: TRBV7-2; clone size: NA; D gene: NA; CDR3 protein: CASTEWGGPNQPQHF; CDR3 DNA: TGTGCCAGCACCGAGTGGGGAGGCCCCAATCAGCCCCAGCATTTT
J gene: TRBJ1-1; V gene: TRBV7-3; clone size: NA; D gene: NA; CDR3 protein: CASSLTSHLNTEAFF; CDR3 DNA: TGTGCCAGCAGCTTAACGAGTCACCTGAACACTGAAGCTTTCTTT
J gene: TRBJ2-7; V gene: TRBV7-9; clone size: NA; D gene: TRBD1; CDR3 protein: CASSPPTGGLAGSYEQYF; CDR3 DNA: TGTGCCAGCAGCCCCCCGACAGGGGGCTTAGCGGGCTCCTACGAGCAGTACTTC
J gene: TRBJ2-1; V gene: TRBV7-2; clone size: NA; D gene: NA; CDR3 protein: CASSPRTVYYNEQFF; CDR3 DNA: TGTGCCAGCAGCCCTAGGACAGTTTACTACAATGAGCAGTTCTTC
J gene: TRBJ1-1; V gene: TRBV2; clone size: NA; D gene: NA; CDR3 protein: CASSPGGSKAEAFF; CDR3 DNA: TGTGCCAGCAGTCCCGGGGGGTCGAAGGCTGAAGCTTTCTTT
J gene: TRBJ1-6; V gene: TRBV7-6; clone size: NA; D gene: TRBD1; CDR3 protein: CASSETVWGQPFSPLHF; CDR3 DNA: TGTGCCAGCAGCGAAACCGTATGGGGACAGCCTTTTTCACCCCTCCACTTT
J gene: TRBJ2-1; V gene: TRBV10-3; clone size: NA; D gene: TRBD2; CDR3 protein: CAIREREGRGNEQFF; CDR3 DNA: TGTGCCATCAGGGAGCGGGAGGGCCGAGGGAATGAGCAGTTCTTC
J gene: TRBJ1-3; V gene: TRBV2; clone size: NA; D gene: TRBD1; CDR3 protein: CASRGQGDTIYF; CDR3 DNA: TGTGCCAGCAGGGGACAGGGAGACACCATATATTTT
J gene: TRBJ2-5; V gene: TRBV7-7; clone size: few; D gene: TRBD1; CDR3 protein: CASSPTSTGYETQYF; CDR3 DNA: TGTGCCAGCAGCCCTACTTCGACAGGGTACGAGACCCAGTACTTC
J gene: TRBJ1-5; V gene: TRBV5-6; clone size: few; D gene: NA; CDR3 protein: CASSRRDLNQPQHF; CDR3 DNA: TGTGCCAGCAGCAGGCGGGACCTCAATCAGCCCCAGCATTTT
J gene: TRBJ1-2; V gene: TRBV3-1/TRBV3-2; clone size: NA; D gene: TRBD1; CDR3 protein: CASSRQGANGYTF; CDR3 DNA: TGTGCCAGCAGCCGACAGGGGGCCAATGGCTACACCTTC
J gene: TRBJ2-1; V gene: TRBV7-2; clone size: few; D gene: TRBD2; CDR3 protein: CASSSRTSGTLHNEQFF; CDR3 DNA: TGTGCCAGCAGCTCACGGACTAGCGGGACCCTCCACAATGAGCAGTTCTTC
J gene: TRBJ1-5; V gene: TRBV6-1; clone size: NA; D gene: TRBD1; CDR3 protein: CASSEEGQGKGVRQPQHF; CDR3 DNA: TGTGCCAGCAGTGAAGAAGGACAGGGGAAGGGGGTTCGTCAGCCCCAGCATTTT
J gene: TRBJ2-3; V gene: TRBV19; clone size: NA; D gene: NA; CDR3 protein: CASSPRGRGASDTQYF; CDR3 DNA: TGTGCCAGTAGTCCCCGGGGCCGCGGGGCCTCAGATACGCAGTATTTT
J gene: TRBJ1-2; V gene: TRBV19; clone size: NA; D gene: TRBD1; CDR3 protein: CASRTFDSGQGNRYTF; CDR3 DNA: TGTGCCAGTAGAACCTTCGACTCCGGACAGGGGAACCGCTACACCTTC
J gene: TRBJ2-3; V gene: TRBV30; clone size: NA; D gene: TRBD1; CDR3 protein: CAWSTGTGADTQYF; CDR3 DNA: TGTGCCTGGAGTACCGGGACAGGGGCAGATACGCAGTATTTT
J gene: TRBJ2-1; V gene: TRBV2; clone size: few; D gene: TRBD2; CDR3 protein: CASNSGILNEQFF; CDR3 DNA: TGTGCCAGCAACAGCGGGATCTTAAATGAGCAGTTCTTC
J gene: TRBJ1-3; V gene: TRBV10-1; clone size: NA; D gene: TRBD1; CDR3 protein: CASSESSRGLGNTIYF; CDR3 DNA: TGCGCCAGCAGTGAGTCGAGCAGGGGGCTTGGAAACACCATATATTTT
J gene: TRBJ2-7; V gene: TRBV30; clone size: NA; D gene: TRBD1; CDR3 protein: CAWRVGTGDAYEQYF; CDR3 DNA: TGTGCCTGGAGAGTGGGGACAGGGGACGCCTACGAGCAGTACTTC
J gene: TRBJ2-5; V gene: TRBV7-9; clone size: NA; D gene: NA; CDR3 protein: CASSLGVGAETQYF; CDR3 DNA: TGTGCCAGCAGCTTAGGAGTGGGGGCGGAGACCCAGTACTTC
J gene: TRBJ2-3; V gene: TRBV7-3; clone size: few; D gene: TRBD1; CDR3 protein: CASSLTPGTADTQYF; CDR3 DNA: TGTGCCAGCAGCCTTACGCCCGGGACAGCAGATACGCAGTATTTT
J gene: TRBJ1-1; V gene: TRBV14; clone size: NA; D gene: TRBD1; CDR3 protein: CASSQAGTGSEAFF; CDR3 DNA: TGTGCCAGCAGCCAAGCCGGGACAGGGAGTGAAGCTTTCTTT
J gene: TRBJ2-2; V gene: TRBV11-3; clone size: NA; D gene: NA; CDR3 protein: CASTWGGANTGELFF; CDR3 DNA: TGTGCCAGCACTTGGGGGGGCGCGAACACCGGGGAGCTGTTTTTT
J gene: TRBJ2-4; V gene: TRBV6-5; clone size: NA; D gene: NA; CDR3 protein: CASSYTSGPKNIQYF; CDR3 DNA: TGTGCCAGCAGTTACACGTCAGGGCCCAAAAACATTCAGTACTTC
J gene: TRBJ2-1; V gene: TRBV2; clone size: NA; D gene: NA; CDR3 protein: CASSERQVNEQFF; CDR3 DNA: TGTGCCAGCAGTGAAAGGCAGGTCAATGAGCAGTTCTTC
J gene: TRBJ2-2; V gene: TRBV15; clone size: NA; D gene: NA; CDR3 protein: CATSRDLSFTGELFF; CDR3 DNA: TGTGCCACCAGCAGAGACCTTTCTTTTACCGGGGAGCTGTTTTTT
J gene: TRBJ1-2; V gene: TRBV7-2; clone size: NA; D gene: TRBD1; CDR3 protein: CASSFRDRVNGYTF; CDR3 DNA: TGTGCCAGCAGCTTCCGGGACAGGGTGAATGGCTACACCTTC
J gene: TRBJ1-1; V gene: TRBV21-1; clone size: NA; D gene: NA; CDR3 protein: CASSPHRGETNTEAFF; CDR3 DNA: TGTGCCAGCAGCCCTCACAGGGGAGAGACGAACACTGAAGCTTTCTTT
J gene: TRBJ1-3; V gene: TRBV7-2; clone size: NA; D gene: NA; CDR3 protein: CASSPTQGNTIYF; CDR3 DNA: TGTGCCAGCAGCCCAACCCAGGGAAACACCATATATTTT